These 10 T cell receptor beta chains share one sample of origin, sequenced in a study of vaccination and CD4 T cells after COVID-19. These TCRs are of unknown antigen specificity. This sample's treatment: approximately nine-day PBMC culture with coronavirus spike peptide pools or control peptides (ViraFEST assay). Sequenced with the Oncomine TCR Beta short-read assay was DNA taken from cultured CD4+ T cells. TCRdb re-analysed the PCR reads in MiXCR, keeping a single row per CDR3 protein. The sample lists 12,000 or so distinct CDR3 sequences; approximately 43% were seen once. Specimen: CD4+ T cells from blood, cultured in vitro. The receptors were gathered from a human donor who had recovered from COVID-19.

This clonotype occurred a few times. The chain employs TRBV20-1 and TRBJ2-5; 14 nucleotides agree with TRBD2. The germline gives CDR1 DFQATT, CDR2 SNEGSKA (reference sequence). The CDR3 runs to 16 residues. Trimming at V came to 6 bases and at J to 4 bases, leaving 10 bases not matched to a gene. The DNA for the CDR3 is TGCAGTGCCCTGAGACTAGCGGGAGGGCAGGGAGAGACCCAGTACTTC. As protein: CSALRLAGGQGETQYF.

This chain links TRBV7-3 with TRBJ2-1; no clear D gene. Deletions cut 4 bases from V and 10 bases from J, with 20 bases between. CDR1 SGHTA and CDR2 FQGTGA come from the germline V gene. The CDR3 totals 15 residues. CDR3 region: CASSSDAPPLGEQFF. DNA of the CDR3: TGTGCCAGCAGCTCCGACGCGCCGCCCCTAGGAGAGCAGTTCTTC.

The chain couples TRBV10-3 to TRBJ2-7; possible D gene TRBD2, 7 bases. The CDR3 sequence is 14 residues long. Looked up from germline, CDR1 is ENHRY and CDR2 is SYGVKD. The V gene lost 4 bases and the J gene lost 6 bases, with 16 bases spanning the gap. The CDR3, as DNA: TGTGCCATCAGTGCTGGCGGGAGCAGGGGCGAGCAGTACTTC. It encodes CAISAGGSRGEQYF.

V usage is TRBV11-2 and J usage is TRBJ1-2; 9 bases match TRBD1. The CDR3 sequence is 15 residues long. The germline V gene encodes CDR1 SGHAT and CDR2 FQNNGV. V gave up 5 bases and J gave up 5 bases; unmatched junction bases: 9. The CDR3: CASSVSGQGVYGYTF. DNA of the CDR3: TGTGCCAGCAGCGTCTCGGGACAGGGCGTATATGGCTACACCTTC.

This chain uses TRBV30 with TRBJ2-7; D is undetermined. V lost 4 bases and J 3 bases, leaving 13 bases between the germline ends. Germline-derived CDR1 and CDR2 are GTSNPN and SVGIG (reference sequence). CDR3 length equals 13 residues. This chain's CDR3 is CAWTGGANYEQYF. CDR3 nucleotide sequence: TGTGCCTGGACCGGCGGAGCAAACTACGAGCAGTACTTC.

This clonotype was seen a single time. The chain recombines TRBV20-1 with TRBJ1-4; 12 nucleotides line up with TRBD1. The CDR3 length is 14 residues. Per the germline V gene, CDR1 is DFQATT and CDR2 is SNEGSKA (reference sequence). V was pared by 1 base and J by 7 bases, with 1 base of the junction left unmatched. CDR3 in DNA: TGCAGTGCTAGAGCGGGACAGGGGGCTGAAAAACTGTTTTTT. Protein sequence: CSARAGQGAEKLFF.

Written as DNA, the CDR3 is TGTGCCAGCAGTCCAACAGGGCCCCCTCAGCCCCAGCATTTT. Residues: CASSPTGPPQPQHF. J is TRBJ1-5 and V is TRBV27; D possibly corresponds to TRBD1 (6 bases). Germline CDR1 reads MNHEY; CDR2 reads SMNVEV (reference sequence). This CDR3 is built from 14 residues. The V end was cut by 5 bases, the J end by 6 bases, with 14 bases between.

The rearrangement links TRBV6-1 to TRBJ2-2; TRBD1 might be the D (6 bases). Germline CDR1 MNHNS, CDR2 SASEGT. V was pared by 7 bases and J by 4 bases, with 19 bases between. There are 16 residues in the CDR3. CDR3 residues: CASTTLQGRSTGELFF. The CDR3 nucleotides read TGTGCCAGCACCACGCTACAGGGAAGGTCCACCGGGGAGCTGTTTTTT.

The CDR3: CSAREPGPFYEQYF. The DNA of the CDR3 is TGCAGTGCTAGAGAGCCGGGCCCTTTCTACGAGCAGTACTTC. The chain carries TRBV20-1 and TRBJ2-7; no definite D call. The germline V and J ends were trimmed by 0 bases and 3 bases, with 12 bases remaining between them. CDR3 size: 14 residues. From germline, CDR1 is DFQATT and CDR2 SNEGSKA (reference sequence).

The J gene is TRBJ1-5, the V gene TRBV30, with 12 bases that match TRBD1. Germline CDR1 GTSNPN, CDR2 SVGIG (reference sequence). The junction had 7 bases not matched to a gene; V was cut back by 0 bases and J by 4 bases. The CDR3 is 17 amino acids. CDR3 in amino acids: CAWSVRGTGGRNQPQHF. DNA of the CDR3: TGTGCCTGGAGTGTAAGGGGGACAGGGGGCAGAAATCAGCCCCAGCATTTT.